One TCR beta chain is described in this entry. Clones were sequenced by immunoSEQ multiplex PCR, and TCRdb holds only the in-frame ones, with some missing. The sample has about 300,000 clones, roughly 82% seen once; the top ten hold around 1.7%. This sample is drawn from a study of blood T cell repertoires in COVID-19. Study information: PBMCs, B-cell-depleted T cells, or T cells provided the cDNA or gDNA that made up the material.

Trimming took 8 bases from V and 4 from J; bases not matched to a gene: 2. This CDR3 contains 13 residues. The germline V gene encodes CDR1 SGHTA and CDR2 FQGNSA. This TCR came from a woman in her fifties or sixties with acute or convalescent COVID-19. V and J are TRBV7-2 and TRBJ2-3; 11 nucleotides line up with TRBD2. The source material was peripheral blood. CDR3 bases: TGTGCCAGCTCACTAGCGGGAGCAGATACGCAGTATTTT. Its protein product is CASSLAGADTQYF.